The rows below give T cell receptor beta chains drawn from one sample of a study of OX40 agonist ivuxolimab in advanced cancers. Assay used: immunoSEQ multiplex PCR; TCRdb lists only in-frame clones, some missing. The sample holds some 75,000 clones; about 87% are singletons and the top ten take 2.5% to 3%. This specimen consisted of CD4+ or CD8+ T cells sorted from blood, obtained in a trial of the OX40 agonist ivuxolimab. These receptors came from an adult with an advanced solid tumor such as melanoma, head and neck, liver or kidney cancer. Each CDR3 is given with its conserved first and last residue. Each record gives: V gene, clone size, J gene, D gene, CDR3 protein, CDR3 DNA. A D gene is named only where the DNA matches it firmly. Some rows mark clone size as missing; the rest say once, few, many or name a class of expanded clone.

V: TRBV4-2; size: few; J: TRBJ2-1; D: TRBD2; CDR3: CASSQGPSGGASYNEQFF; DNA: TGTGCCAGCAGCCAAGGGCCTAGCGGGGGGGCTTCTTACAATGAGCAGTTCTTC
V: TRBV6-5; size: .; J: TRBJ1-2; D: .; CDR3: CASSSGQMGYTF; DNA: TGTGCCAGCAGTTCAGGACAGATGGGCTACACCTTC
V: TRBV5-4; size: .; J: TRBJ2-1; D: TRBD2; CDR3: CASSRSGDSYNEQFF; DNA: TGTGCCAGCAGCCGTAGCGGGGATTCCTACAATGAGCAGTTCTTC
V: TRBV7-2; size: .; J: TRBJ1-4; D: .; CDR3: CASSPRDAATNEKLFF; DNA: TGTGCCAGCAGCCCCCGGGACGCCGCAACTAATGAAAAACTGTTTTTT
V: TRBV5-4; size: .; J: TRBJ1-3; D: .; CDR3: CASSERARGAGNTIYF; DNA: TGTGCCAGCAGTGAGAGAGCCCGGGGGGCTGGAAACACCATATATTTT
V: TRBV7-2; size: .; J: TRBJ1-5; D: TRBD1; CDR3: CASSLESGGVQPQHF; DNA: TGTGCCAGCAGCTTAGAATCAGGGGGTGTCCAGCCCCAGCATTTT
V: TRBV12-5; size: once; J: TRBJ2-3; D: .; CDR3: CASGLAKTDTQYF; DNA: TGTGCTAGTGGTTTGGCGAAAACAGATACGCAGTATTTT
V: TRBV7-3; size: few; J: TRBJ2-7; D: .; CDR3: CASSLYLTGSEQYF; DNA: TGTGCCAGCAGCTTATATTTGACAGGCTCCGAGCAGTACTTC
V: TRBV7-9; size: .; J: TRBJ1-5; D: TRBD1; CDR3: CASSLGDRDYSNQPQHF; DNA: TGTGCCAGCAGCTTAGGGGACAGGGATTATAGCAATCAGCCCCAGCATTTT
V: TRBV28; size: .; J: TRBJ2-5; D: TRBD1; CDR3: CASSPDRRQETQYF; DNA: TGTGCCAGCAGCCCGGACAGGCGTCAAGAGACCCAGTACTTC
V: TRBV7-2; size: .; J: TRBJ1-5; D: TRBD1; CDR3: CASSSADRVDQPQHF; DNA: TGTGCCAGCAGCTCAGCGGACAGGGTGGACCAGCCCCAGCATTTT
V: TRBV18; size: .; J: TRBJ1-2; D: .; CDR3: CASSPDVFYGYTF; DNA: TGTGCCAGCTCTCCGGACGTATTCTATGGCTACACCTTC
V: TRBV5-1; size: .; J: TRBJ1-1; D: .; CDR3: CASSFLSGQYTEAFF; DNA: TGCGCCAGCAGCTTTCTGTCGGGACAATACACTGAAGCTTTCTTT
V: TRBV14; size: few; J: TRBJ2-3; D: .; CDR3: CASSQTAASTDTQYF; DNA: TGTGCCAGCAGCCAAACGGCAGCTAGCACAGATACGCAGTATTTT
V: TRBV7-2; size: .; J: TRBJ2-5; D: .; CDR3: CASSFNGWQETQYF; DNA: TGTGCCAGCAGCTTCAACGGCTGGCAAGAGACCCAGTACTTC
V: TRBV27; size: .; J: TRBJ1-5; D: .; CDR3: CASSPGFDQPQHF; DNA: TGTGCCAGCAGCCCAGGTTTTGATCAGCCCCAGCATTTT
V: TRBV19; size: .; J: TRBJ1-1; D: .; CDR3: CASRAGLNTEAFF; DNA: TGTGCCAGTAGGGCGGGATTGAACACTGAAGCTTTCTTT
V: TRBV5-1; size: .; J: TRBJ1-5; D: .; CDR3: CASSLDGGEQPQHF; DNA: TGCGCCAGCAGCTTGGACGGGGGCGAACAGCCCCAGCATTTT
V: TRBV4-2; size: .; J: TRBJ2-2; D: .; CDR3: CASSQGTGTGELFF; DNA: TGTGCCAGCAGCCAAGGAACAGGCACCGGGGAGCTGTTTTTT
V: TRBV7-6; size: .; J: TRBJ2-5; D: TRBD2; CDR3: CASSLLAGGQETQYF; DNA: TGTGCCAGCAGCTTACTAGCGGGGGGTCAAGAGACCCAGTACTTC
V: TRBV2; size: .; J: TRBJ2-4; D: .; CDR3: CASSPRGAKNIQYF; DNA: TGTGCCAGCAGTCCCAGGGGAGCCAAAAACATTCAGTACTTC
V: TRBV7-8; size: .; J: TRBJ1-2; D: .; CDR3: CASSLALQGGGYTF; DNA: TGTGCCAGCAGCTTAGCGCTACAGGGAGGCGGCTACACCTTC
V: TRBV5-1; size: once; J: TRBJ1-4; D: .; CDR3: CASRVGTTNEKLFF; DNA: TGCGCCAGCAGGGTCGGCACTACTAATGAAAAACTGTTTTTT
V: TRBV10-3; size: .; J: TRBJ1-4; D: .; CDR3: CAIRWEGGEKLFF; DNA: TGTGCCATCAGGTGGGAGGGCGGTGAAAAACTGTTTTTT
V: TRBV5-5; size: .; J: TRBJ2-6; D: .; CDR3: CASSSTFSGANVLTF; DNA: TGTGCCAGCAGCTCGACTTTCTCTGGGGCCAACGTCCTGACTTTC
V: TRBV5-4; size: .; J: TRBJ2-1; D: TRBD2; CDR3: CASSLGSGVYNEQFF; DNA: TGTGCCAGCAGCTTGGGTAGCGGGGTCTACAATGAGCAGTTCTTC
V: TRBV7-2; size: few; J: TRBJ1-1; D: .; CDR3: CASSLGQPNTEAFF; DNA: TGTGCCAGCAGCTTAGGCCAGCCGAACACTGAAGCTTTCTTT
V: TRBV7-2; size: .; J: TRBJ2-5; D: .; CDR3: CASSFFGVETQYF; DNA: TGTGCCAGCAGCTTTTTTGGGGTAGAGACCCAGTACTTC
V: TRBV27; size: .; J: TRBJ1-4; D: TRBD1; CDR3: CASSLRVRPGGISTNEKLFF; DNA: TGTGCCAGCAGTTTAAGGGTTCGGCCAGGGGGAATATCAACTAATGAAAAACTGTTTTTT
V: TRBV5-8; size: .; J: TRBJ2-2; D: TRBD2; CDR3: CASSLWGLPNTGELFF; DNA: TGTGCCAGCAGCTTGTGGGGACTACCAAACACCGGGGAGCTGTTTTTT
V: TRBV7-2; size: .; J: TRBJ1-2; D: .; CDR3: CASSLAGPGYTF; DNA: TGTGCCAGCAGCTTAGCGGGGCCCGGCTACACCTTC
V: TRBV6-1; size: .; J: TRBJ2-5; D: .; CDR3: CASSEGTAETQYF; DNA: TGTGCCAGCAGTGAAGGAACAGCGGAGACCCAGTACTTC
V: TRBV7-9; size: few; J: TRBJ1-2; D: .; CDR3: CASSSVTGLYGYTF; DNA: TGTGCCAGCAGCTCCGTGACAGGACTGTATGGCTACACCTTC
V: TRBV27; size: .; J: TRBJ2-6; D: .; CDR3: CASSLRSGSSGANVLTF; DNA: TGTGCCAGCAGTTTAAGGTCCGGGAGCTCTGGGGCCAACGTCCTGACTTTC
V: TRBV4-3; size: .; J: TRBJ2-5; D: .; CDR3: CASSQDGREQETQYF; DNA: TGCGCCAGCAGCCAAGATGGAAGGGAGCAAGAGACCCAGTACTTC
V: TRBV6-5; size: .; J: TRBJ1-5; D: .; CDR3: CASSQTAADQPQHF; DNA: TGTGCCAGCAGCCAGACAGCAGCGGATCAGCCCCAGCATTTT
V: TRBV4-2; size: .; J: TRBJ1-2; D: TRBD1; CDR3: CASSVGSGTGNAGYTF; DNA: TGTGCCAGCAGCGTCGGCTCCGGGACAGGGAATGCTGGCTACACCTTC
V: TRBV28; size: .; J: TRBJ1-4; D: TRBD1; CDR3: CASRDRADEKLFF; DNA: TGTGCCAGCAGGGACAGGGCTGATGAAAAACTGTTTTTT
V: TRBV10-1; size: .; J: TRBJ1-5; D: TRBD1; CDR3: CASSNRDRENFYNQPQHF; DNA: TGCGCCAGCAGTAATCGGGACAGGGAAAATTTTTACAATCAGCCCCAGCATTTT
V: TRBV7-2; size: .; J: TRBJ1-2; D: .; CDR3: CASSLERNYGYTF; DNA: TGTGCCAGCAGCTTAGAAAGAAACTATGGCTACACCTTC
V: TRBV11-3; size: .; J: TRBJ2-3; D: TRBD1; CDR3: CASSPGTGTKVGTDTQYF; DNA: TGTGCCAGCAGCCCCGGGACAGGGACGAAAGTGGGCACAGATACGCAGTATTTT
V: TRBV4-2; size: .; J: TRBJ1-2; D: .; CDR3: CASSQEARGYGYTF; DNA: TGTGCCAGCAGCCAAGAGGCCCGGGGGTATGGCTACACCTTC
V: TRBV6-1; size: .; J: TRBJ1-6; D: TRBD1; CDR3: CASSEVQGETSPLHF; DNA: TGTGCCAGCAGTGAAGTACAGGGGGAGACGTCACCCCTCCACTTT
V: TRBV5-5; size: .; J: TRBJ2-3; D: .; CDR3: CASSLVSFTDTQYF; DNA: TGTGCCAGCAGCTTGGTTTCTTTCACAGATACGCAGTATTTT
V: TRBV7-2; size: .; J: TRBJ2-2; D: TRBD1; CDR3: CASSPNPRTGAVGTGELFF; DNA: TGTGCCAGCAGCCCTAACCCGCGGACAGGGGCAGTCGGCACCGGGGAGCTGTTTTTT
V: TRBV11-2; size: .; J: TRBJ1-1; D: .; CDR3: CASSFPERGSTEAFF; DNA: TGTGCCAGCAGCTTCCCCGAAAGGGGATCCACTGAAGCTTTCTTT
V: TRBV5-4; size: .; J: TRBJ1-2; D: .; CDR3: CASSLPLYGYTF; DNA: TGTGCCAGCAGCCTCCCCCTCTATGGCTACACCTTC
V: TRBV10-3; size: .; J: TRBJ1-2; D: .; CDR3: CAISDSKEAYGYTF; DNA: TGTGCCATCAGTGATTCGAAGGAGGCCTATGGCTACACCTTC
V: TRBV7-9; size: .; J: TRBJ2-7; D: .; CDR3: CASSSAVGFLDEQYF; DNA: TGTGCCAGCAGCTCCGCGGTCGGCTTCTTGGACGAGCAGTACTTC
V: TRBV30; size: few; J: TRBJ1-1; D: TRBD1; CDR3: CASREGAARAFF; DNA: TGTGCCTCCCGGGAGGGGGCGGCTAGAGCTTTCTTT
V: TRBV18; size: .; J: TRBJ1-4; D: TRBD1; CDR3: CASSPEGQATNEKLFF; DNA: TGTGCCAGCTCACCAGAAGGACAGGCAACTAATGAAAAACTGTTTTTT
V: TRBV7-2; size: .; J: TRBJ1-5; D: .; CDR3: CASSLDRNQPQHF; DNA: TGTGCCAGCAGCTTAGACAGAAATCAGCCCCAGCATTTT
V: TRBV28; size: .; J: TRBJ2-6; D: .; CDR3: CASSRVGVTSGANVLTF; DNA: TGTGCCAGCAGCCGGGTAGGGGTCACCTCTGGGGCCAACGTCCTGACTTTC
V: TRBV28; size: .; J: TRBJ1-2; D: .; CDR3: CASRQTKDYGYTF; DNA: TGTGCCAGCAGACAAACCAAGGACTATGGCTACACCTTC
V: TRBV9; size: .; J: TRBJ1-2; D: TRBD1; CDR3: CASSSPLGTGVNYGYTF; DNA: TGTGCCAGCAGCTCACCTCTCGGGACAGGGGTGAACTATGGCTACACCTTC